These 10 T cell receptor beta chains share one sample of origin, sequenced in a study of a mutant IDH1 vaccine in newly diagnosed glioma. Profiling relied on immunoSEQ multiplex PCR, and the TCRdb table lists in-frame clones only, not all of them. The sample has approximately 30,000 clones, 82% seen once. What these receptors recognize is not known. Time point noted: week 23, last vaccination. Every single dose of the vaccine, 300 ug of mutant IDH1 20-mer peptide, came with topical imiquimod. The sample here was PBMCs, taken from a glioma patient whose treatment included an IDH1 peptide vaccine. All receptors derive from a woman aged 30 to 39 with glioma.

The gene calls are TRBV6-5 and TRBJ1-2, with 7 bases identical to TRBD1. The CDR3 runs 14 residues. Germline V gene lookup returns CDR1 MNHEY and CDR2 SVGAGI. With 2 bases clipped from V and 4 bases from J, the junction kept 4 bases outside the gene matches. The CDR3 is CASSYGDSSYGYTF. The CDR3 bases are TGTGCCAGCAGTTACGGGGACAGTTCCTATGGCTACACCTTC.

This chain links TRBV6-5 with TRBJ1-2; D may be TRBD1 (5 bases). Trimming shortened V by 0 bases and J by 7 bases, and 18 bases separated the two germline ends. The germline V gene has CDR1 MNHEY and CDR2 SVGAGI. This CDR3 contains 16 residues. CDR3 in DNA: TGTGCCAGCAGTTACTCGAGTACACAGGCTCACCGTGGCTACACCTTC. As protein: CASSYSSTQAHRGYTF.

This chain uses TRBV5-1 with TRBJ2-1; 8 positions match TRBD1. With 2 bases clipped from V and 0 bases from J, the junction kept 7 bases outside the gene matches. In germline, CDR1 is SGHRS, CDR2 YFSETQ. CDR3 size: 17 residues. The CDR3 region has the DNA TGCGCCAGCAGCTTCCCCCCCGGGACAGGCTCCTACAATGAGCAGTTCTTC. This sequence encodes CASSFPPGTGSYNEQFF. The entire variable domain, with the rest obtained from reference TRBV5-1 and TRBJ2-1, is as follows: KAGVTQTPRYLIKTRGQQVTLSCSPISGHRSVSWYQQTPGQGLQFLFEYFSETQRNKGNFPGRFSGRQFSNSRSEMNVSTLELGDSALYLCASSFPPGTGSYNEQFFGPGTRLTVL.

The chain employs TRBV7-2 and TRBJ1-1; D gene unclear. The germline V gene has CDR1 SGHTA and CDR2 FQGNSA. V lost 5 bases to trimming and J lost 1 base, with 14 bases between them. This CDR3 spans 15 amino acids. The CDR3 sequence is CASSAYAEPNTEAFF. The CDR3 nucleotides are TGTGCCAGCAGCGCCTACGCGGAGCCGAACACTGAAGCTTTCTTT.

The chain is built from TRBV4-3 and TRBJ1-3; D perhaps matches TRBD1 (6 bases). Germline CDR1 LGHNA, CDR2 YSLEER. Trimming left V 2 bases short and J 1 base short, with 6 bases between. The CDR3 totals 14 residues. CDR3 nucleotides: TGCGCCAGCAGCCAACAGGGGTCTGGAAACACCATATATTTT. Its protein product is CASSQQGSGNTIYF.

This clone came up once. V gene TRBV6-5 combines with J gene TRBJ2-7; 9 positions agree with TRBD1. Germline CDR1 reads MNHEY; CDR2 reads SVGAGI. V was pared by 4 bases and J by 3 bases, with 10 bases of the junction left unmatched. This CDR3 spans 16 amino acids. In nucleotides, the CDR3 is TGTGCCAGCAGTTCCCGCCGGGACAGGGTAGGCTACGAGCAGTACTTC. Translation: CASSSRRDRVGYEQYF.

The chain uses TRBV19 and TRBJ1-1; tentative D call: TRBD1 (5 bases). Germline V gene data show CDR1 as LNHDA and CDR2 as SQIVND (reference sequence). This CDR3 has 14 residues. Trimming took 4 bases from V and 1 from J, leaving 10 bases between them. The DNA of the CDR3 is TGTGCCAGTAGTAGATGGGACGGGAACACTGAAGCTTTCTTT. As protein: CASSRWDGNTEAFF. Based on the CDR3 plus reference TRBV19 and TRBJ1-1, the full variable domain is DGGITQSPKYLFRKEGQNVTLSCEQNLNHDAMYWYRQDPGQGLRLIYYSQIVNDFQKGDIAEGYSVSREKKESFPLTVTSAQKNPTAFYLCASSRWDGNTEAFFGQGTRLTVV.

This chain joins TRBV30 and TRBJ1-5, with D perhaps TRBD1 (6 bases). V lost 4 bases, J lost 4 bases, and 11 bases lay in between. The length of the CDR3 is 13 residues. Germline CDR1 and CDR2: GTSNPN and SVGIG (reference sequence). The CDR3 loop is CAWTDRSNQPQHF. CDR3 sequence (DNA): TGTGCCTGGACTGACAGGTCAAATCAGCCCCAGCATTTT.

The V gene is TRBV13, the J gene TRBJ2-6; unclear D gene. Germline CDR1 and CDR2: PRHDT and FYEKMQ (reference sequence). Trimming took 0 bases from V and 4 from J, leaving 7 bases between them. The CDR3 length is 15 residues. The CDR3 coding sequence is TGTGCCAGCAGCTTAGGGGTGACGGGGGCCAACGTCCTGACTTTC. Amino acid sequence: CASSLGVTGANVLTF.

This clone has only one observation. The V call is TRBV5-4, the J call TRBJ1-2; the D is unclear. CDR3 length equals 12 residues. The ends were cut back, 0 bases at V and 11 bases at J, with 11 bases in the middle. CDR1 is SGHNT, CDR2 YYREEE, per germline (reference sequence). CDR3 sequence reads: CASSLDSLVYTF. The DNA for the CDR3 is TGTGCCAGCAGCTTGGATAGTCTTGTTTACACCTTC. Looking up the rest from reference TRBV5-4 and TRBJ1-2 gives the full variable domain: ETGVTQSPTHLIKTRGQQVTLRCSSQSGHNTVSWYQQALGQGPQFIFQYYREEENGRGNFPPRFSGLQFPNYSSELNVNALELDDSALYLCASSLDSLVYTFGSGTRLTVV.